This T cell receptor (beta chain) derives from a study of T cells after yellow fever vaccination. Findings and limits, study-wide: By day 5 rather than day 15, the secondary response had peaked, though it was weaker.

Germline CDR1 and CDR2: SGHDN and FVKESK. The J segment lost 8 bases and the V segment lost 4 bases, leaving 5 bases of the junction unmatched. This CDR3 is 13 amino acids long. TCRdb re-derived calls from the 5' RACE reads in MiXCR, one entry per CDR3 protein. The sample lists under 600,000 distinct CDR3 sequences, roughly 14% occurring once. As for this clonotype: The antigen is unknown.

The sample was PBMCs, taken on the day of the yellow fever booster vaccination. The source of this sequence is a young man who received the YFV17D yellow fever vaccine. The V and J genes are TRBV14 and TRBJ1-1; 9 nucleotides agree with TRBD1. CDR3 amino acids: CASSPHRGREAFF. Written as DNA, the CDR3 is TGTGCCAGCAGCCCTCACAGGGGGCGCGAAGCTTTCTTT. The full variable domain, in which reference TRBV14 and TRBJ1-1 provide the parts outside the CDR3, is EAGVTQFPSHSVIEKGQTVTLRCDPISGHDNLYWYRRVMGKEIKFLLHFVKESKQDESGMPNNRFLAERTGGTYSTLKVQPAELEDSGVYFCASSPHRGREAFFGQGTRLTVV.